This T cell receptor beta chain was documented in a study of T-cell memory formation after mild COVID-19. The CDR3 sequence is 14 residues long. Trimming took 5 bases from V and 2 from J; bases not matched to a gene: 5. CDR1 is MNHEY and CDR2 is SVGEGT in the germline V gene. This clonotype was seen a handful of times. As yet, its antigen is unknown. Study results and limitations: There was a balanced CD4/CD8 profile in clones contracting day 15 to 85, and later expanders leaned CD4+.

TCRdb called the 5' RACE reads again in MiXCR, with one record for every CDR3 protein. The sample includes approximately 400,000 distinct CDR3 sequences, roughly 18% seen only once; the top ten take approximately 21%. The chain employs TRBV6-2 or TRBV6-3 and TRBJ1-2, with TRBD1 matching 7 bases. The sequence derives from a man aged 18 to 30 who had mild COVID-19 (a few samples of this study predate the infection). Cell type and time point are not known. The sequenced material came from PBMCs or a T cell subset sorted from them (not recorded which). The CDR3 DNA reads as TGTGCCAGCAGTGAGACAGGGCCGAACTATGGCTACACCTTC. This codes for CASSETGPNYGYTF.